This TCR beta chain was retrieved from a study of vaccination effects on CD4 cells after COVID-19. Across the whole study: Participants received two doses of either the BNT162b2 or mRNA-1273 vaccine. Convalescent patients (n = two) were sampled 16 days and one week prevaccination. Findings of the study overall: Vaccine-induced new clones formed most post-vaccine spike-reactive clones in convalescents.

Details on this clone: Its specificity is unknown.

CD4+ T cells specific for antigen were expanded with viral peptide pools by the ViraFEST assay before sequencing. Investigators separated out CD4+ T cells once 10 days of culture had passed. Sometime from March through December 2020, the person acquired a SARS-CoV-2 infection that PCR confirmed. A few million PBMC were seeded per well and grown in the presence of around 10 IU/ml IL-2 and 8.5 to 10 ug/ml peptides. Germline CDR1 is SEHNR and CDR2 is FQNEAQ (reference sequence). The CDR3 runs 17 residues. J was trimmed by 8 bases and V by 2 bases; bases with no gene match: 10. TCRdb keeps only in-frame clones here, not all; method: immunoSEQ multiplex PCR. Here the sample spans about 45,000 clones, around 72% being singletons.

The material sequenced was CD4+ T cells from PBMCs cultured with a peptide pool, taken before COVID-19 vaccination. The chain couples TRBV7-9 to TRBJ1-6; 9 nucleotides line up with TRBD1. This TCR was recovered from a human donor who had a prior SARS-CoV-2 infection. CDR3 sequence reads: CASSLTLHRQGDSPLHF. As DNA, the CDR3 is TGTGCCAGCAGCTTAACGCTCCACAGACAGGGGGATTCACCCCTCCACTTT.